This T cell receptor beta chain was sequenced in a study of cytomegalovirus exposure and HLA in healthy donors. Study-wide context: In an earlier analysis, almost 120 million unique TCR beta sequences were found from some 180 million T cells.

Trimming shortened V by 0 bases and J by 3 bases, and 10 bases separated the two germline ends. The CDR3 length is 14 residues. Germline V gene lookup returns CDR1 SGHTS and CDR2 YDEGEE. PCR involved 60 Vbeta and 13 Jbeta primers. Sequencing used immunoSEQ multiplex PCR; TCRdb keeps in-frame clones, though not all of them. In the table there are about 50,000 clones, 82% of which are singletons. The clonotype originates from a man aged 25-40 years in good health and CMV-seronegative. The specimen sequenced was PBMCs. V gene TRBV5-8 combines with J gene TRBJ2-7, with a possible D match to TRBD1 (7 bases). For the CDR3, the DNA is TGTGCCAGCAGCTTGGGACAGGGACTCTACGAGCAGTACTTC. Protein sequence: CASSLGQGLYEQYF.